This T cell receptor (beta chain) was observed in a study of cytomegalovirus exposure and HLA in healthy donors (dated by TCRdb to 2016 to 2017). The study in broad terms: An earlier analysis of 587 of the donors reported about 260 Gb of sequence data and 100 million to 120 million unique TCR beta sequences obtained from around 190 million T cells. The study combined high-throughput TCR immunosequencing, statistical association of individual TCRs with disease status, and machine learning to predict cytomegalovirus infection status. About five DR-DQ haplotypes were treated as single units for association and clustering because of strong linkage in the cohort. Rather than using new phenotypic data, the later analysis identified candidate immune exposures from TCR beta sequences and from how often those sequences occurred across donors. Typing coverage differed by locus: A, B, C, DRB1 and DQB1 were typed in roughly 620-630 donors, DQA1 in roughly 500, DPA1 in around 600, and DPB1 in about 450. The genetic ancestry cluster associated with self-reported Caucasian donors included approximately 85% of the roughly 390 genotyped donors. A later genetic analysis used genome-wide SNP genotypes for 398 of the 666 donors, treating that subset as a discovery cohort. Among several hundred genotyped donors of the cohort, an average of approximately 240,000 unique TCR beta nucleotide sequences was sequenced per donor, of which about 18% were non-productive. Donor age, sex, ethnicity and CMV serostatus were compiled alongside the repertoire data. All discovery cohort repertoires had been generated using a single sequencing platform. Both class I and class II loci were covered by HLA typing, at four-digit resolution. To decide whether each TCR beta V gene segment behaved as functional or pseudogenic, an earlier analysis of some 580 of the donors relied on high-throughput TCR beta sequencing. Roughly 310 gigabases of sequencing data and approximately 85 million unique TCR sequences were included in an early release covering about 700 HLA-typed donors. A later analysis re-examined previously published TCR beta repertoires from just over 650 donors and added high-resolution HLA genotyping to investigate patterns of TCR occurrence. The study used immunosequencing to profile the T cell repertoires of around 600 subjects and linked those repertoires to cytomegalovirus serostatus. In addition to the first cohort of approximately 650 subjects, a separate validation cohort of 130 or so different subjects was used. The study aimed to test whether cataloging public T cell receptors could reveal signatures of past pathogen exposure.

From a lookup of the germline V gene, CDR1 and CDR2 are SGHVS and FQNEAQ. V drops 0 bases and J drops 6 bases, leaving 15 bases in between. The CDR3, cysteine through phenylalanine, is 15 amino acids long. The only DNA kept is the CDR3, 45 bases in frame from the first base. The cohort was made up of 666 healthy bone marrow donors. At the time of sampling, every cohort member was nominally healthy, though immune exposures that went unrecorded were likely present. The donor was CMV seropositive and belonged to the group of around 300 seropositive cohort members. A peripheral blood sample was provided by each donor, and peripheral blood mononuclear cells were used for TCR beta sequencing. The Qiagen DNeasy Blood Extraction Kit was used to extract genomic DNA from the blood cell samples. The full study reports these points: In a later analysis, HLA-associated TCR beta chains were found to be more clonally expanded and to have lower generation probabilities than equally common non-associated chains. In both the original and validation cohorts, the classifier was reported to diagnose cytomegalovirus status with high specificity and sensitivity. The earlier analysis of some 560 of the donors excluded about 16 rarely observed V segments, including chromosome 9 orphons, because counts were too low. Because HLA typing was missing for some donors at each locus, association tests included only the typed subset. The cohort was sequenced for TCR beta chains only, and without alpha or paired-chain data the features that could be detected were limited. In a later analysis, several top co-occurrence clusters were reported to appear linked to parvovirus B19, influenza, CMV and Epstein-Barr virus. According to a later analysis, most CMV-associated TCR beta chains appeared to be HLA-restricted, and the HLA associations seemed to be driven largely by CMV exposure. A few of the identified cytomegalovirus-associated TCR beta chains were confirmed in vitro to be specific for cytomegalovirus antigens. A later analysis found that TCR association rates varied across HLA loci, with DRB1 alleles showing the most associated TCRs and HLA-C alleles the fewest. A further reported finding was that TCR beta sequences accurately predicted the HLA-A and HLA-B alleles for most subjects in the first cohort. Compared with the roughly 720-donor mean, donors in an Asian-associated ancestry cluster had fewer N-insertions in productive TCRs, according to a later genetic analysis. Immune exposure information for the cohort was limited to CMV serostatus. Presence/absence analyses assumed roughly uniform sequencing depth across donors, an assumption that may not hold. Strong co-occurrence of HLA alleles, especially DR and DQ, made assigning TCR associations to individual alleles difficult. Linkage disequilibrium might explain the correlated functional status among segregating V segments, but an unknown experimental factor could not be excluded. Because the 87-base-pair reads could not distinguish some IMGT-functional V segments, including TRBV6-2 and TRBV6-3, those segments were excluded. A cluster of highly shared sequence variants was judged likely to be a technical artifact of the sequencing pipeline. An association between a missense DCLRE1C variant and V-gene and J-gene trimming of TCR beta chains was found in a later genetic analysis and replicated in an independent cohort. According to the authors, the approach could potentially be generalized to other disease states and immunological phenotypes. A later analysis associated some 17,000 TCR beta sequences with specific HLA alleles at a false discovery rate of 0.05. Most TCR sequences were seen in very few donors, while some public TCRs were found in many individuals. The study listed approximately 150 TCR beta chains as associated with cytomegalovirus. An earlier analysis of around 500 of the donors showed that most TCR beta V segments appeared in productive rearrangements either about 87% or about 30% of the time, which broadly matched IMGT annotations.

Of note for this clone: Its antigen is not yet known. No base qualities exist here, and no much larger clone lies one base off it.

The method behind the library was the immunoSEQ multiplex PCR assay. The multiplex PCR relied on a mix of 60 forward primers for TCR Vbeta segments and 13 reverse primers for TCR Jbeta segments. A multiplex PCR assay on genomic DNA amplified the CDR3 region of rearranged TCR beta genes. Amplified TCR beta libraries were sequenced as 87-base-pair reads on the Illumina HiSeq System. The study's processing was this. In a later analysis, 70 million to 95 million unique TCR beta chains were counted across the roughly 610 repertoires, and about 9.9 million of these chains were shared by at least two donors. To remove PCR and sequencing errors, raw reads were error-corrected and collapsed into unique sequences using a nearest-neighbor algorithm that merged closely related sequences. Alignment of CDR3 sequences to IMGT reference sequences was used to assign V, D and J gene segments. Each retained sequence needed at least a six-nucleotide match to both a V gene segment and a J gene segment. Rearrangements were classified as productive when the CDR3 lacked stop codons and remained in frame with V and J, and all other rearrangements were classified as non-productive. Following IMGT convention, CDR3 was defined as the stretch from the second conserved V-encoded cysteine up to the conserved J-encoded phenylalanine. In an earlier analysis of around 570 of the donors, sequences lacking an unambiguous match to a single V gene segment were excluded. In an earlier analysis of 587 of the donors, V segments were called functional above 56.7% productive rearrangements and were called segregating when the between-donor standard deviation exceeded 5%. A statistical classification framework was built for diagnosing cytomegalovirus status from the catalog of TCR beta chain sequences. In a later analysis, TCR nucleotide sequences were compared against IMGT/GENE-DB human TR gene sequences so that V and J genes could be assigned. The TCRdist pipeline was used in a later analysis to assign CDR3 sequences and most-parsimonious VDJ recombination scenarios. A later analysis defined each TCR beta chain by its CDR3 amino acid sequence plus V-gene family, and excluded reads lacking a unique V-gene family. In a later analysis, around 650 highly shared, low-generation-probability nucleotide sequences were removed to address suspected cross-contamination and a sequencing artifact. In a later analysis, a clonal expansion index for each public chain was calculated from normalized within-repertoire ranks of inferred template counts. In a later analysis, generation probabilities were computed using a VDJ recombination model fitted to out-of-frame rearrangements, and the results were checked against IGoR. In a later analysis, hypergeometric tests were used to score TCR-TCR, TCR-HLA and TCR-CMV co-occurrence, with a repertoire-size bias correction applied to TCR pairs. False discovery rates were estimated in a later analysis by permuting HLA or CMV assignments 20 times. In a later analysis, co-occurring TCRs were grouped using DBSCAN, and TCRdist sequence similarity was added for clustering within HLA-allele-positive subsets. Co-occurrence clustering excluded repertoires with fewer than 30,000 or more than 120,000 public chains, plus five with anomalous nucleotide sharing. Imported from immuneACCESS, the table was reduced by TCRdb to in-frame sequences with V and J called. These copies leave out some clones; in studies compared against another copy, an unresolved V gene accounts for under half, and the cause of the remainder is not known. That table supplies the V and J calls and clone size; D and trimming were determined from the DNA. The sample table lists more than 130,000 clones, roughly 75% of them with a count of one. Approximately 7% of the sample comes from the top ten.

The sequence is built from TRBV7-8 and TRBJ2-7, and the D gene may be TRBD1, 5 bases matching. What was sequenced was PBMCs. The TCR sequence derives from a man aged 35 to 55 in good health and CMV-seropositive. The CDR3 amino acid sequence is: CASSLAGRVTGEQYF. The DNA is TGTGCCAGCAGCTTAGCTGGCAGGGTAACGGGCGAGCAGTACTTC.